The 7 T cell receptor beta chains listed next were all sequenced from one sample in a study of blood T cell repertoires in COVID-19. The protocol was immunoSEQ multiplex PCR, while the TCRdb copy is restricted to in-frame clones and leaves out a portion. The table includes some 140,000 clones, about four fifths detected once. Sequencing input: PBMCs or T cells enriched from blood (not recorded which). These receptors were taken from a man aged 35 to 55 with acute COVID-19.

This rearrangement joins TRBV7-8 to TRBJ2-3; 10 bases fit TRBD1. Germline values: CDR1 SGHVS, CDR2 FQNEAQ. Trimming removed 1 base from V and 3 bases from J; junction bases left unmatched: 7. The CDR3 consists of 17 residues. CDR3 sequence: CASSLGLGTGDTDTQYF. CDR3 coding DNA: TGTGCCAGCAGCTTAGGTTTGGGGACAGGGGATACAGATACGCAGTATTTT.

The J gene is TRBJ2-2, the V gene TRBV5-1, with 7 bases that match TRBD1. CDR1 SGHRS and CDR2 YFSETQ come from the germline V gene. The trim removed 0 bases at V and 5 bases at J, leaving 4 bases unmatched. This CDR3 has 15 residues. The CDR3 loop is CASSLEGAGTGELFF. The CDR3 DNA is TGCGCCAGCAGCTTGGAGGGGGCAGGTACCGGGGAGCTGTTTTTT. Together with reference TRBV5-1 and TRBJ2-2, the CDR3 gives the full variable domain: KAGVTQTPRYLIKTRGQQVTLSCSPISGHRSVSWYQQTPGQGLQFLFEYFSETQRNKGNFPGRFSGRQFSNSRSEMNVSTLELGDSALYLCASSLEGAGTGELFFGEGSRLTVL.

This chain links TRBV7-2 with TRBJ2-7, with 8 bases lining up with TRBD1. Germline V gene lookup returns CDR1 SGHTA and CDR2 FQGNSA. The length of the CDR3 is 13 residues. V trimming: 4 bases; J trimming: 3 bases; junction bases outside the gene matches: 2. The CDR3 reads CASSYTGGYEQYF. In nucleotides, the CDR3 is TGTGCCAGCAGCTATACAGGGGGCTACGAGCAGTACTTC.

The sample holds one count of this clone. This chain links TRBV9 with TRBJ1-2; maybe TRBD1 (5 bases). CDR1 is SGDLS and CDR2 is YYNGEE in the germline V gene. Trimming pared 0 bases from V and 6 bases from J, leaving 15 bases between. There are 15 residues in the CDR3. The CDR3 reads CASSVDGGFEDGYTF. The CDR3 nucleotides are TGTGCCAGCAGCGTAGATGGGGGGTTTGAGGATGGCTACACCTTC.

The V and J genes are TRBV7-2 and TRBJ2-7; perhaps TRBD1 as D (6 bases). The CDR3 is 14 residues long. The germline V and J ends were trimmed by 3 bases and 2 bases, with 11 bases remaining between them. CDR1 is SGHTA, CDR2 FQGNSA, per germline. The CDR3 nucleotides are TGTGCCAGCAGCTTCACCAGGGGTCCCTACGAGCAGTACTTC. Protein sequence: CASSFTRGPYEQYF.

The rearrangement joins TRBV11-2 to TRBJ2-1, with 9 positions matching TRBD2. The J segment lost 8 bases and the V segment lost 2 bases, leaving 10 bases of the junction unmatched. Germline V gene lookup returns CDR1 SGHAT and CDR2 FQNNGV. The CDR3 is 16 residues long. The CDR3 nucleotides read TGTGCCAGCAGCTTACTGGTCACTAGCGGGTTCTATGAGCAGTTCTTC. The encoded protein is CASSLLVTSGFYEQFF.

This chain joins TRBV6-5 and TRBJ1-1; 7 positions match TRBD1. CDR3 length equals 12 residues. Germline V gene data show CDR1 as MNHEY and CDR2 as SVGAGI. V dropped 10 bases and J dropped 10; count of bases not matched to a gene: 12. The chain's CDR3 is CATLRETGRAFF. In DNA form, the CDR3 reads TGTGCCACTCTCAGAGAGACAGGGAGAGCTTTCTTT.